This TCR beta chain was recorded in a study of cytomegalovirus exposure and HLA in healthy donors. A single count supports this clone. The PCR had 60 Vbeta and 13 Jbeta primers. Sequencing was performed with immunoSEQ multiplex PCR; in TCRdb, only in-frame clones are kept and a portion is missing. This sample has around 200,000 clones; roughly four fifths occur once, and the top ten carry around 1.6%. Germline V gene data show CDR1 as SQVTM and CDR2 as ANQGSEA. The CDR3 has 16 amino acids. V trimming: 0 bases; J trimming: 6 bases; junction bases outside the gene matches: 9. The sample taken for sequencing was PBMCs. V is TRBV29-1 and J is TRBJ2-2; TRBD1 aligns across 8 bases. The TCR originated in a middle-aged man in good health and CMV-seronegative. This CDR3 is CSVEDGRTGNPGELFF. CDR3 DNA sequence: TGCAGCGTTGAAGATGGTCGGACAGGGAATCCCGGGGAGCTGTTTTTT.